Shown below are 13 T cell receptor beta chains from a single sample sequenced in a study of T cells in Graves' hyperthyroidism and ophthalmopathy. TCR beta CDR3 regions were amplified from RNA. The HTBI primer set was used in a first-round RT-PCR of the TCR CDR3. TCRdb reanalysed the multiplex PCR reads using MiXCR and keeps one entry per CDR3 protein. The table shows roughly 530,000 distinct CDR3 sequences, with 15% to 20% occurring only once. The sample consisted of blood. The receptors were gathered from a woman aged 18-35 years with Graves' ophthalmopathy.

This clonotype was seen at least ten times. The chain recombines TRBV7-9 with TRBJ1-2; D remains unclear. The CDR3 contains 14 residues. CDR1 and CDR2 (germline): SEHNR, FQNEAQ (reference sequence). V was cut by 1 base and J by 7 bases, with 13 bases left in between. CDR3 amino acids: CASSLGAKTGGYTF. DNA of the CDR3: TGTGCCAGCAGCTTAGGGGCTAAGACGGGTGGCTACACCTTC.

At least ten counts were recorded for this clonotype. The chain has TRBV27 and TRBJ1-1; TRBD1 might be the D (6 bases). Trimming took off 4 bases at V and 5 bases at J, with 14 bases between the two ends. This CDR3 comprises 14 residues. The V gene's germline CDR1 is MNHEY and CDR2 SMNVEV (reference sequence). Here the CDR3 DNA reads TGTGCCAGCAGTTGGGCAGGGGAGGTAACTGAAGCTTTCTTT. Translating gives CASSWAGEVTEAFF.

This clonotype appeared many times. V gene TRBV28 combines with J gene TRBJ2-5; the match to TRBD1 covers 9 bases. The CDR3 is 16 residues long. The germline V gene encodes CDR1 MDHEN and CDR2 SYDVKM. V shed 7 bases, J shed 2 bases, and the junction held 11 bases outside the gene matches. The CDR3, as DNA: TGTGCCAGCAAAATTAACAGGGGGCTCGTACAAGAGACCCAGTACTTC. Its protein is CASKINRGLVQETQYF.

To note about this clonotype: This may be a read error: a much more frequent sequence differs by one nucleotide. The chain employs TRBV20-1 and TRBJ2-1, with no clear D. CDR3 length equals 11 residues. Germline CDR1 DFQATT, CDR2 SNEGSKA (reference sequence). CDR3 sequence reads: CSVRENHEQFF. CDR3 DNA sequence: TGCAGTGTTAGAGAAAACCATGAGCAGTTCTTC.

As for this clonotype: It may be a read error: a sequence one base away is much more abundant. The V gene is TRBV7-3, the J gene TRBJ2-3; TRBD2 agrees at 7 bases. The germline CDR1 and CDR2 sequences are SGHTA and FQGTGA. The CDR3 spans 18 residues. The CDR3 region has the DNA TGTGCCAGCAACTTAAATTCTCCGGGACTAAAAAGCACAGATACGCAGTATTTT. It translates to CASNLNSPGLKSTDTQYF.

This clonotype has at least ten counts. The chain links TRBV2 to TRBJ2-5; TRBD2 might be the D (5 bases). The V and J ends lost 6 bases and 2 bases respectively, with 13 bases between them. The germline V gene encodes CDR1 SNHLY and CDR2 FYNNEI. The CDR3 length is 14 residues. CDR3 amino acids: CASSRDIGQETQYF. CDR3 in DNA: TGTGCCAGCAGCCGGGATATCGGGCAAGAGACCCAGTACTTC. Full variable domain (rest looked up from reference TRBV2 and TRBJ2-5): EPEVTQTPSHQVTQMGQEVILRCVPISNHLYFYWYRQILGQKVEFLVSFYNNEISEKSEIFDDQFSVERPDGSNFTLKIRSTKLEDSAMYFCASSRDIGQETQYFGPGTRLLVL.

The CDR3 coding sequence is TGTGCCAGCAGTGAAACGTCCGAGAAGGAAAAACTGTTTTTT. Translating gives CASSETSEKEKLFF. The chain is built from TRBV6-1 and TRBJ1-4; D is undetermined. Looked up from germline, CDR1 is MNHNS and CDR2 is SASEGT. With 2 bases removed from V and 8 bases from J, the gap between germline ends came to 12 bases. There are 14 residues in the CDR3.

This clonotype was recorded at least ten times. The gene calls are TRBV2 and TRBJ2-5; D unclear. With 3 bases removed from V and 0 bases from J, the gap between germline ends came to 2 bases. The CDR3 is 12 residues long. Germline values: CDR1 SNHLY, CDR2 FYNNEI. The CDR3 sequence: CASSDDQETQYF. The CDR3 nucleotides read TGTGCCAGCAGTGACGACCAAGAGACCCAGTACTTC.

This clonotype has a handful of counts. This chain joins TRBV6-5 and TRBJ2-2; 8 bases match TRBD1. J lost 7 bases, V lost 0 bases, and 1 base had no gene match. The V gene's germline CDR1 is MNHEY and CDR2 SVGAGI. The length of the CDR3 is 14 residues. The CDR3 protein is CASSYSDRGGELFF. DNA of the CDR3: TGTGCCAGCAGTTACTCAGACAGGGGCGGGGAGCTGTTTTTT.

This chain connects TRBV5-4 to TRBJ2-5; weak D call: TRBD1 (6 bases). This CDR3 is built from 15 residues. The V and J ends lost 4 bases and 2 bases respectively, with 15 bases between them. Germline V gene sequence: CDR1 SGHNT, CDR2 YYREEE (reference sequence). Here the CDR3 reads CASSRTPDSQETQYF. The CDR3, as DNA: TGTGCCAGCAGCCGCACCCCGGACAGTCAAGAGACCCAGTACTTC.

This clonotype was detected ten times or more. This sequence joins TRBV7-3 and TRBJ2-3, with D unclear. The germline V gene has CDR1 SGHTA and CDR2 FQGTGA. V shed 1 base and J shed 7 bases, with 15 bases lying between them. The CDR3 length is 15 residues. The CDR3, as DNA: TGTGCCAGCAGCTTAAATGGGCCCCCTGCTAATACGCAGTATTTT. Amino acids: CASSLNGPPANTQYF.

This clonotype was picked up a small number of times. The V gene is TRBV7-9, the J gene TRBJ1-1, with D possibly matching TRBD1 (6 bases). This CDR3 has 13 residues. Germline V lookup: CDR1 SEHNR, CDR2 FQNEAQ (reference sequence). V was trimmed by 5 bases and J by 7 bases, leaving 14 bases between them. The CDR3 DNA reads TGTGCCAGCAGCCCCCCCCAGGGGATTGAAGCTTTCTTT. It specifies CASSPPQGIEAFF.

Turning to this clonotype: This sequence may be a read error, since a much larger clone differs from it by one base. The chain combines TRBV2 with TRBJ2-5, with D uncertain. Trimming left V 6 bases short and J 4 bases short, with 15 bases between. Germline loops: CDR1 SNHLY, CDR2 FYNNEI. The CDR3 runs 14 residues. The CDR3 nucleotides read TGTGCCAGCAGGAGCCCTGGGATAGGAGAGACCCAGTACTTC. Its protein is CASRSPGIGETQYF.